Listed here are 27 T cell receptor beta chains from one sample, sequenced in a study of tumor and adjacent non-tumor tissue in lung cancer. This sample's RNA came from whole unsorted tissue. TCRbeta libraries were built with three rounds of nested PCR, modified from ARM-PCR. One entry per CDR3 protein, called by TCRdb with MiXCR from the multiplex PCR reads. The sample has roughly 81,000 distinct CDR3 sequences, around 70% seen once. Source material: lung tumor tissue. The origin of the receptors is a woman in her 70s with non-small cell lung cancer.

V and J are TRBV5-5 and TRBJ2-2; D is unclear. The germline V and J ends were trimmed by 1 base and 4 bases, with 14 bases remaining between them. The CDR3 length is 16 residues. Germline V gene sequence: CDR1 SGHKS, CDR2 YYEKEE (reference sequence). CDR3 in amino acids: CASSLCKWAGTGELFF. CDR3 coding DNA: TGTGCCAGCAGCTTGTGCAAATGGGCAGGCACCGGGGAGCTGTTTTTT.

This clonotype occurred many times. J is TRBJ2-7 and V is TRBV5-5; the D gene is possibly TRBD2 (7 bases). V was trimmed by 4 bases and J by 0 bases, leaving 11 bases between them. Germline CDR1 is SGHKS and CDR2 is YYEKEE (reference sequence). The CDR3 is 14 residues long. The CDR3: CASSEGGSSYEQYF. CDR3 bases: TGTGCCAGCAGCGAGGGGGGGAGCTCCTACGAGCAGTACTTC.

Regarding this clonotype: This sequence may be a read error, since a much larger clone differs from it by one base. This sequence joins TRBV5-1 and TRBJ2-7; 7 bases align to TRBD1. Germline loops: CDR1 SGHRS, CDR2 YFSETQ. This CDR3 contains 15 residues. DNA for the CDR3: TGCGCCAGCAGCTTGATCGGGACAGAGTCCTACGAGCGGTACTTC. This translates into CASSLIGTESYERYF.

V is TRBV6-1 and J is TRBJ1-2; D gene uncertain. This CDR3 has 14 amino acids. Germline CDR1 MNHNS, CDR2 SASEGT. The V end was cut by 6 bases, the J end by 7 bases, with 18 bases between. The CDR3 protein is CASSNPAFISGYTF. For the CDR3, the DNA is TGTGCCAGCAGCAACCCAGCTTTTATCTCTGGCTACACCTTC.

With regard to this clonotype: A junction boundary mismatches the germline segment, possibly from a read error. Here the CDR3 reads CASSKTGANDDQFF. The CDR3 nucleotides are TGTGCCAGCAGTAAGACAGGGGCTAACGATGACCAGTTCTTC. The chain recombines TRBV6-1 with TRBJ2-1, with 8 bases that match TRBD1. CDR1 and CDR2 from the germline V gene are MNHNS and SASEGT. The CDR3 is 14 residues long.

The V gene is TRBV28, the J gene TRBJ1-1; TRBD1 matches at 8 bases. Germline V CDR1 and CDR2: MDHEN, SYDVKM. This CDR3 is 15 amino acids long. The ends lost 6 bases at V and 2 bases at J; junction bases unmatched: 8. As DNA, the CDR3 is TGTGCCAGCAGAATTGGACAGGGCGCAAACACTGAAGCTTTCTTT. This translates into CASRIGQGANTEAFF. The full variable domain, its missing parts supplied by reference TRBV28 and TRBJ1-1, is DVKVTQSSRYLVKRTGEKVFLECVQDMDHENMFWYRQDPGLGLRLIYFSYDVKMKEKGDIPEGYSVSREKKERFSLILESASTNQTSMYLCASRIGQGANTEAFFGQGTRLTVV.

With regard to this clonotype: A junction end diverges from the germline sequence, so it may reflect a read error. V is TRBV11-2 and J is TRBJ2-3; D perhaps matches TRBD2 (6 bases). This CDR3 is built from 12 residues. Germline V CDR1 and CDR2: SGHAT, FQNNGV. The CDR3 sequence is CASTLTGDRQYF. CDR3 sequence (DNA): TGTGCCAGCACCTTAACGGGAGATAGGCAGTATTTT.

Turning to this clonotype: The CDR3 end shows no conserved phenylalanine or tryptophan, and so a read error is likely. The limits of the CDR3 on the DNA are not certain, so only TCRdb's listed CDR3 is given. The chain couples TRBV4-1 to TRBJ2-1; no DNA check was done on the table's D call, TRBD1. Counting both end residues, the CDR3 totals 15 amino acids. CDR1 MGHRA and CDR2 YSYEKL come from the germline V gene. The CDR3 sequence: CASSQALGDYNEQSY.

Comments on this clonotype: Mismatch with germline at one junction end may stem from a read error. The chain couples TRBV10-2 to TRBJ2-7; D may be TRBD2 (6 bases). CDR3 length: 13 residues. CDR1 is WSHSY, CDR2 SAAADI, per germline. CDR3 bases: TGCGCCAGCAATGGGAGGAGCTTCTACGAACAGTACTTC. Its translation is CASNGRSFYEQYF.

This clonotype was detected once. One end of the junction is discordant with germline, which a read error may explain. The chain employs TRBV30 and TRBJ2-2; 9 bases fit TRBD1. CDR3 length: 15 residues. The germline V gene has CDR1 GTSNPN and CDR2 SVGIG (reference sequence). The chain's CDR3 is CVWSYRDRVTGEVFF. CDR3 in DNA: TGTGTCTGGAGTTACCGGGACAGGGTTACCGGGGAGGTGTTTTTT.

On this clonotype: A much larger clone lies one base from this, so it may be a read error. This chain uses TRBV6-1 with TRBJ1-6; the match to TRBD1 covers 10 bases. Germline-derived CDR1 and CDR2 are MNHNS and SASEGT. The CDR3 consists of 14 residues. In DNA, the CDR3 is TGTACCAGCATTCAGGGACAGGGGAATTCACCCCTCCACTTT. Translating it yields CTSIQGQGNSPLHF.

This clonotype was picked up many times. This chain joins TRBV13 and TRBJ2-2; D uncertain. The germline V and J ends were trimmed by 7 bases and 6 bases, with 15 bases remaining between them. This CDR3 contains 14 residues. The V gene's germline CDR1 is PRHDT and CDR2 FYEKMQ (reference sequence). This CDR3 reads CASKRVLPPGELFF. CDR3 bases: TGTGCCAGCAAACGGGTCCTGCCCCCCGGGGAGCTGTTTTTT.

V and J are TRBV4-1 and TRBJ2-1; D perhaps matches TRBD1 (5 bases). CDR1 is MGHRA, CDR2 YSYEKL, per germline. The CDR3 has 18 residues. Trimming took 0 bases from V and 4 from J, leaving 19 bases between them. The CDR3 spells CASSQDRGYGASYNEQFF. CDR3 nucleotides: TGCGCCAGCAGCCAAGATCGCGGATATGGGGCGAGTTACAATGAGCAGTTCTTC.

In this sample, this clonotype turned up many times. The CDR3 bases are TGTGCCAGCAGCCTATTTTCGGACACTGAAGCTTTCTTT. This gives the protein CASSLFSDTEAFF. The chain uses TRBV5-6 and TRBJ1-1; D is unresolved. V was shortened by 4 bases and J by 3 bases, with 10 bases between the two germline ends. Germline CDR1 SGHDT, CDR2 YYEEEE. This CDR3 has 13 amino acids.

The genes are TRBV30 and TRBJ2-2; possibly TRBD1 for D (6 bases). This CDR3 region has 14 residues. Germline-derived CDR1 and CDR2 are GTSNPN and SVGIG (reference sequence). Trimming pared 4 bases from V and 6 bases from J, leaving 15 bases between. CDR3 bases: TGTGCCTGGATAAACAGGGTTTGGGCCGGGGAGCTGTTTTTT. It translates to CAWINRVWAGELFF.

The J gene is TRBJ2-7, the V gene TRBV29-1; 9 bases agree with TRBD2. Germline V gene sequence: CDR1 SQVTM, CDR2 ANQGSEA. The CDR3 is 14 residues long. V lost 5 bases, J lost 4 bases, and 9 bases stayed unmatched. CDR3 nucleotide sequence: TGCAGCGTTAATTTGCGGGAGGGCTTATACGAGCAGTACTTC. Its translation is CSVNLREGLYEQYF.

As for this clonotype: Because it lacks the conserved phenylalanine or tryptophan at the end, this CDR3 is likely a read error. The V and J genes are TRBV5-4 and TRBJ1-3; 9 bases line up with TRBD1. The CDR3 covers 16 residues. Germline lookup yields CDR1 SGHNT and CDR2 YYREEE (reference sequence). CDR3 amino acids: CDSSRPGQGTGSSIYS. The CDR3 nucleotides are TGTGACAGCAGTCGACCGGGACAGGGTACTGGAAGCTCCATATATTCT.

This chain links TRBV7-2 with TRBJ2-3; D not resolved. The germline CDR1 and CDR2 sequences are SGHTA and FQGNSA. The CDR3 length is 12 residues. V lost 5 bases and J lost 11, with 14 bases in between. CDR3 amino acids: CASSPYMEGQYF. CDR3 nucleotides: TGTGCCAGCAGCCCCTACATGGAAGGGCAGTATTTT. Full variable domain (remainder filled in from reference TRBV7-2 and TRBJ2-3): GAGVSQSPSNKVTEKGKDVELRCDPISGHTALYWYRQSLGQGLEFLIYFQGNSAPDKSGLPSDRFSAERTGGSVSTLTIQRTQQEDSAVYLCASSPYMEGQYFGPGTRLTVL.

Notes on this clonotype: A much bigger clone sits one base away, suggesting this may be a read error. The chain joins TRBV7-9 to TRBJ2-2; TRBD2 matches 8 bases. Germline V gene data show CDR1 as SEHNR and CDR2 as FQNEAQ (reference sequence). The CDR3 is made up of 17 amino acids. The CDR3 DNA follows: TGTGCCAGCAGCTCCTTAACTAGCGGTACGAACAGCGGGGAGCTGTTTTTT. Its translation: CASSSLTSGTNSGELFF. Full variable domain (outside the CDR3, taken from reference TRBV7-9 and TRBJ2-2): DTGVSQNPRHKITKRGQNVTFRCDPISEHNRLYWYRQTLGQGPEFLTYFQNEAQLEKSRLLSDRFSAERPKGSFSTLEIQRTEQGDSAMYLCASSSLTSGTNSGELFFGEGSRLTVL.

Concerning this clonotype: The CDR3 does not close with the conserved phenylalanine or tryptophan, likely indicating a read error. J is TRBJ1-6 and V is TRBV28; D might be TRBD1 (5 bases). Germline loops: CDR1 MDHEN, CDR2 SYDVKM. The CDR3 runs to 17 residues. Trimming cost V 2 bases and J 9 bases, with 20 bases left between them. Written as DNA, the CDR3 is TGTGCCAGCAGTTTAAAGGGAGAGGCCGGGGCGACTTCACCCCTCCACTAT. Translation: CASSLKGEAGATSPLHY.

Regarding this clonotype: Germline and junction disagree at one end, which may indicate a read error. The CDR3 protein is CASRCTDTQYF. CDR3 in DNA: TGTGCCAGCAGGTGCACAGATACACAGTATTTT. The chain uses TRBV12-3 or TRBV12-4 and TRBJ2-3; no firm D call. This CDR3 is built from 11 residues.

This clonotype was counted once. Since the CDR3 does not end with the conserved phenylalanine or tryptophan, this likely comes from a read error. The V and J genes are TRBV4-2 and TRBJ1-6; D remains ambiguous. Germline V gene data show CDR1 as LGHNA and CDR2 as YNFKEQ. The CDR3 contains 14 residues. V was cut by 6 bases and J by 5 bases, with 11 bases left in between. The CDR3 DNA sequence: TGTGCCAGCAGTCCCGGACGGAATAATTCACCCCTCCACCTC. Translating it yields CASSPGRNNSPLHL.

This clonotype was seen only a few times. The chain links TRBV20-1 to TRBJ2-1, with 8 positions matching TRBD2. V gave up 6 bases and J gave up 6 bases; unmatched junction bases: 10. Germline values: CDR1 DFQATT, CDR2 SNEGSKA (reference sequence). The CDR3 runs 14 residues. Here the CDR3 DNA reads TGCAGTGCCCCGGGGGGGGAAACTACCAATGAGCAGTTCTTC. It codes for CSAPGGETTNEQFF.

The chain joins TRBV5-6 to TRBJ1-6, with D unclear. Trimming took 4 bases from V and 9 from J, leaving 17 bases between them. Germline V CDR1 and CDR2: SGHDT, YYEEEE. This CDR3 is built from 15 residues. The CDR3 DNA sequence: TGTGCCAGCAGCCCTGGAATTGAAGGAGGTTCACCCCTCCACTTT. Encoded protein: CASSPGIEGGSPLHF. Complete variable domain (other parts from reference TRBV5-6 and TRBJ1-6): DAGVTQSPTHLIKTRGQQVTLRCSPKSGHDTVSWYQQALGQGPQFIFQYYEEEERQRGNFPDRFSGHQFPNYSSELNVNALLLGDSALYLCASSPGIEGGSPLHFGNGTRLTVT.

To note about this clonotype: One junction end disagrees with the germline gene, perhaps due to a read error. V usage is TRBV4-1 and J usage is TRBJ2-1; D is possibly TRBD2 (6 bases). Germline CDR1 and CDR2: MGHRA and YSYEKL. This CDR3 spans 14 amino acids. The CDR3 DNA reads TGCACCAGCAGCCAAGCGGCGGGATACAATGAGGAGTTCTTC. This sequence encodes CTSSQAAGYNEEFF.

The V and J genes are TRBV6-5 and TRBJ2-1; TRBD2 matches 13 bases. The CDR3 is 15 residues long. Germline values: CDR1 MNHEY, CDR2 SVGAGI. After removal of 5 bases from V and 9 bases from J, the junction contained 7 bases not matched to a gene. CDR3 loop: CASSRGTSGNGEQFF. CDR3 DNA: TGTGCCAGCAGTCGGGGGACTAGCGGGAATGGTGAGCAGTTCTTC.

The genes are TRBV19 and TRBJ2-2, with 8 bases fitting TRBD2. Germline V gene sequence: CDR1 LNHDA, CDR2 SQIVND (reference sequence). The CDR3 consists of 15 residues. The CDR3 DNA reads TGTACCACTAGTCCTAGCGGGTCGAACACCGGGGAGCTGTTTTTT. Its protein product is CTTSPSGSNTGELFF. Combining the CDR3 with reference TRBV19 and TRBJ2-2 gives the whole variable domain DGGITQSPKYLFRKEGQNVTLSCEQNLNHDAMYWYRQDPGQGLRLIYYSQIVNDFQKGDIAEGYSVSREKKESFPLTVTSAQKNPTAFYLCTTSPSGSNTGELFFGEGSRLTVL.